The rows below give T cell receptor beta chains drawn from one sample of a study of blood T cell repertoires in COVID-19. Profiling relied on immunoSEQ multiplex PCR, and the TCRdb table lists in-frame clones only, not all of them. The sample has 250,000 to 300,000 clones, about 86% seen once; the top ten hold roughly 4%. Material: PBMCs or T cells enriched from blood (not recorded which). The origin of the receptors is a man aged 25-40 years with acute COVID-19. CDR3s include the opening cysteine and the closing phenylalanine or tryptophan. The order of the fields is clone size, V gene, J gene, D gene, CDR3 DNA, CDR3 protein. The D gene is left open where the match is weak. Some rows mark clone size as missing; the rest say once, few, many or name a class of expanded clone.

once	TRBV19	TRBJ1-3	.	TGTGCCAGTAGCCAGTCCCCTGGAAACACCATATATTTT	CASSQSPGNTIYF
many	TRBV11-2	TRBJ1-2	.	TGTGCCAGCAGCTTAGGACCCTCCGCGGATGGCTACACCTTC	CASSLGPSADGYTF
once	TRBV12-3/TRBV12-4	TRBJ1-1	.	TGTGCCAGCAGTTACGGGGCTGAAGCTTTCTTT	CASSYGAEAFF
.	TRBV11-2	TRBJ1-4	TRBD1	TGTGCCAGCAGCTCTCTCGGGACAGCCGTCATGAGGGAAAAACTGTTTTTT	CASSSLGTAVMREKLFF
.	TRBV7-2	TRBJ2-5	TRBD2	TGTGCCAGCAGCAGAGCGGGGGGCCGAGAGACCCAGTACTTC	CASSRAGGRETQYF
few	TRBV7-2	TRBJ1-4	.	TGTGCCAGCAGCTACTATCGGGGGGTAGTTAATGAAAAACTGTTTTTT	CASSYYRGVVNEKLFF
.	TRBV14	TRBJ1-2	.	TGTGCCAGCAGCCAAGATCTAGGCGGTGGCTATGGCTACACCTTC	CASSQDLGGGYGYTF
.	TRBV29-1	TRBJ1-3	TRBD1	TGCAGCGTTTACATACAGGGGGCTGTCACAAACACCATATATTTT	CSVYIQGAVTNTIYF
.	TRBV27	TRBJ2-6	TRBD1	TGTGCCAGCAGTTTATGGGGCAGGACAGGGATGTCCGGGGCCAACGTCCTGACTTTC	CASSLWGRTGMSGANVLTF
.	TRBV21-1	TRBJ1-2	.	TGTGCCAGCAGATCAAGGTACAGTGGCTATGGCTACACCTTC	CASRSRYSGYGYTF
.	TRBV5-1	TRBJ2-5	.	TGCGCCAGCACGAGGGCGCAATTACAAGAGACCCAGTACTTC	CASTRAQLQETQYF
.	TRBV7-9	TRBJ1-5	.	TGTGCCAGCAGCCCCCGCGGGGGAAACAATCAGCCCCAGCATTTT	CASSPRGGNNQPQHF
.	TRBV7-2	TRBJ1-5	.	TGTGCCAGCAGCATAAAACAGGGCAGTCAGCCCCAGCATTTT	CASSIKQGSQPQHF
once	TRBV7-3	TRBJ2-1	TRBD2	TGTGCCAGCAGTCCTAACCCCCAGACTAGCGGGAACCGTGGTCAGTTCTTC	CASSPNPQTSGNRGQFF
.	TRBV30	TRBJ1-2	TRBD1	TGTGCCTGGAGTAGGGGCGGACAGGGCGGCGGCTATGGCTACACCTTC	CAWSRGGQGGGYGYTF
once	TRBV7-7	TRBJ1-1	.	TGTGCTAGCAGCGCAGAACGGGGCACTGAAGCTTTCTTT	CASSAERGTEAFF
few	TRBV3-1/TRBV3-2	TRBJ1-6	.	TGTGCCAGCAGCCAAGTCAGCTATAATTCACCCCTCCACTTT	CASSQVSYNSPLHF
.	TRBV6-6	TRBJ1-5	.	TGTGCCAGCAGTACCCGGGGGGCCGGTCAGCCCCAGCATTTT	CASSTRGAGQPQHF
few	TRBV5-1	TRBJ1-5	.	TGTGCCAGCAGCTTGGCAGGGGCGTCCAATCAGCCCCAGCATTTT	CASSLAGASNQPQHF
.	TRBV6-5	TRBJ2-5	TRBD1	TGTGCCAGCGGGGGACAGGGTGTGGAGACCCAGTACTTC	CASGGQGVETQYF
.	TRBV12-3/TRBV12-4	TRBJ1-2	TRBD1	TGTGCCAGCTCTGGACAGGGAGACTATGGCTACACCTTC	CASSGQGDYGYTF
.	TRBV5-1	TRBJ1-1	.	TGCGCCAGCAGCCCCGTTACTAACACTGAAGCTTTCTTT	CASSPVTNTEAFF
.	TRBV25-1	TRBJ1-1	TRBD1	TGTGCCAGCAGAAGCAGGGGGCGCGGGACTGAAGCTTTCTTT	CASRSRGRGTEAFF
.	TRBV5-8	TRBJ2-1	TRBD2	TGTGCCAGCAGCGGCCGGGGGGGAGAGTCCTACAATGAGCAGTTCTTC	CASSGRGGESYNEQFF
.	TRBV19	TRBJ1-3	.	TGTGCCAGTAGTATGCAGGGAAGCTCTGGAAACACCATATATTTT	CASSMQGSSGNTIYF
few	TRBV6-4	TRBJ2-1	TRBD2	TGTGCCACCGGGACTAGCGGGGGTGGCAATGAGCAGTTCTTC	CATGTSGGGNEQFF
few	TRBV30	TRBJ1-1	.	TGTGCCTGGGATGCGACGGGGGCTGAAGCTTTCTTT	CAWDATGAEAFF
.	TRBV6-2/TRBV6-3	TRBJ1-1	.	TGTGCCAGCAGTTATATCCCCCCTCCGAACACTGAAGCTTTCTTT	CASSYIPPPNTEAFF
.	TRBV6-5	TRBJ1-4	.	TGTGCCAGCCACGGGTCAAATGAAAAACTGTTTTTT	CASHGSNEKLFF
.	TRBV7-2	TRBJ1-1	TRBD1	TGTGCCAGCAGCTTAGTTTGGGACAGGGACACTGAAGCTTTCTTT	CASSLVWDRDTEAFF
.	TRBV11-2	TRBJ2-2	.	TGTGCCAGCTACTATACTCAGGGGACCGGGGAGCTGTTTTTT	CASYYTQGTGELFF
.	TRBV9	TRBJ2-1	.	TGTGCCGCGAGCCTTCGGTCAGGGCCACCTCCTGAGCAGTTCTTC	CAASLRSGPPPEQFF
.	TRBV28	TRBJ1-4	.	TGTGCCAGCAGCCCATCCGGGACAACTAATGAAAAACTGTTTTTT	CASSPSGTTNEKLFF
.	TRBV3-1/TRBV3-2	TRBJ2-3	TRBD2	TGTGCCAGCAGCCACCGTAGCGGGAGGGCCGCGGAATCAGATACGCAGTATTTT	CASSHRSGRAAESDTQYF
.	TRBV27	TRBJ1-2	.	TGTGCCAGCACCTCCAGGGGCGGCTATGGCTACACCTTC	CASTSRGGYGYTF
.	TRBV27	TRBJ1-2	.	TGTGCCAGCAGTTTACGGCAGGGGCAGAAGGGCTATGGCTACACCTTC	CASSLRQGQKGYGYTF
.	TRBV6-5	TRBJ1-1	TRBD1	TGTGCCAGCAGAGGACAGGGGGGTACTGAAGCTTTCTTT	CASRGQGGTEAFF
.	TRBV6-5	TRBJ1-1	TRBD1	TGTGCCAGCAGTTCGGCCGGGACAGGGGGCGACACTGAAGCTTTCTTT	CASSSAGTGGDTEAFF
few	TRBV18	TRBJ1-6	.	TGTGCCCCAGTAGGGGGCTCCTATAATTCACCCCTCCACTTT	CAPVGGSYNSPLHF
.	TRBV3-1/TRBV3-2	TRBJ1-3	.	TGTGCCAGCAGACCAACCGCTGGGGCGAGCACCATATATTTT	CASRPTAGASTIYF
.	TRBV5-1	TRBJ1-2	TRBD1	TGCGCCAGCAGCCAAGGGACAGTTGGCTATGGCTACACCTTC	CASSQGTVGYGYTF
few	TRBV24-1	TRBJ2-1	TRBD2	TGTGCCACCAGTGATTGGGGACTAGCGGGAGTTCATGAGCAGTTCTTC	CATSDWGLAGVHEQFF
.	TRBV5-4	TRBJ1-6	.	TGTGCCAGCAGCTTGGGGGGGGGCCGGAATTCACCCCTCCACTTT	CASSLGGGRNSPLHF
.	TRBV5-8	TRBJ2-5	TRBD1	TGTGCCAGCAGCGCCGGACAGGCTGTGGAGACCCAGTACTTC	CASSAGQAVETQYF
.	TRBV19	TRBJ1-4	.	TGTGCCAGTAAAAGGGGTGCAACTAATGAAAAACTGTTTTTT	CASKRGATNEKLFF
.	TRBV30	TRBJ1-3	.	TGTGCCGCTTTCCCCGGCGGCTCTGGAAACACCATATATTTT	CAAFPGGSGNTIYF
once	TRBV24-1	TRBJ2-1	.	TGTGCCACCAGTGATTTATATGGGGGCCCCTGGGAGCAGTTCTTC	CATSDLYGGPWEQFF
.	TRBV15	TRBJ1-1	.	TGTGCCACCAGCAGAGGACAGAACACTGAAGCTTTCTTT	CATSRGQNTEAFF
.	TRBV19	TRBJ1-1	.	TGTGCCAGTAGTGAGTCAGAGACCGGGGGGGAAGCTTTCTTT	CASSESETGGEAFF
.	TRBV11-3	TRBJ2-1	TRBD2	TGTGCCAGCAGCCCAGACAGCGGGGCCGCCAATAATGAGCAGTTCTTC	CASSPDSGAANNEQFF
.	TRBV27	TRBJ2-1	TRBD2	TGTGCCAGCAGTCTATTACGGCTAGCGGGGGGGAAGAGCTCCTACAATGAGCAGTTCTTC	CASSLLRLAGGKSSYNEQFF
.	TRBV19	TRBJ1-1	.	TGTGCCAGTAGTTCCCCCGGGGTAAACACTGAAGCTTTCTTT	CASSSPGVNTEAFF
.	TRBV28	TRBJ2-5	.	TGTGCCAGCAGTTCCGTCTCTGAGACCCAGTACTTC	CASSSVSETQYF
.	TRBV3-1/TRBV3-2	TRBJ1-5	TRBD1	TGTGCCAGCAGCCGAGGGACAGGGGCTCAGCCCCAGCATTTT	CASSRGTGAQPQHF
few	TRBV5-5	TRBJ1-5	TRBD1	TGTGCCAGCAGCTTGCCCCAAGGGACAGAAGGGGAGCCCCAGCATTTT	CASSLPQGTEGEPQHF
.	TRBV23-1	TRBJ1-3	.	TGCGCCACCTCTCTGGTGAGCTCTGGAAACACCATATATTTT	CATSLVSSGNTIYF
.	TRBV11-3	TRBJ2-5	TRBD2	TGTGCCAGCAGCTCTAGCGGGAGGGTCCAAGAGACCCAGTACTTC	CASSSSGRVQETQYF
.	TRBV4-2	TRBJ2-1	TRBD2	TGTGCCAGCAGCCAAGGGGGCGGGGGGGCCCCCTACAATGAGCAGTTCTTC	CASSQGGGGAPYNEQFF
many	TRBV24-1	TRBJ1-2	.	TGTGCCACCAGCTTCGGGTTTAACTATGGCTACACCTTC	CATSFGFNYGYTF
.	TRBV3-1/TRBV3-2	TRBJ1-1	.	TGTGCCAGCAGCCCTCCAGGGTTGCCTGAAGCTTTCTTT	CASSPPGLPEAFF